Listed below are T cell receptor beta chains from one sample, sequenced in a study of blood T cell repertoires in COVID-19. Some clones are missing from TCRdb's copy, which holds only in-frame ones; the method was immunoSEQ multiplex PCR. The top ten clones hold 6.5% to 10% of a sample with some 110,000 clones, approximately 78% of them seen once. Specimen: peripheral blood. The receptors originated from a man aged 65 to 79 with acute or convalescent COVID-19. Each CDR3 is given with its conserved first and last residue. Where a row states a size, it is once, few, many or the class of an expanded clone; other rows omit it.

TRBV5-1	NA	CASSLVTGRDTGELFF
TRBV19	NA	CASRSRSTNTEAFF
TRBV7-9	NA	CASSQGRQPQHF
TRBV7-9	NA	CASSHTSEGYEQYF
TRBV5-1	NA	CASSSDTANTGELFF
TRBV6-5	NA	CASRYLGQANYGYTF
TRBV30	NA	CAWSVRSYGYTF
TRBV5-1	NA	CASSTGDLANTEAFF
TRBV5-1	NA	CASSSGQGYGYTF
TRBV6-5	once	CATHAAGVGSDTQYF
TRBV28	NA	CASSLGKTPSGKLFF
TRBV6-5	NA	CASSYSDRAGNTIYF
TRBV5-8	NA	CASSFRGVGSEAFF
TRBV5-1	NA	CASSSDGTGVAEAFF
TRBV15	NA	CATSRGQLNTEAFF
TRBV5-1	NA	CASSDPGQGVSGELFF
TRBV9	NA	CASSGMGQGNTEAFF
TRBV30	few	CAWSSRGQGRSPLHF
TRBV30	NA	CAWSRSKNIQYF
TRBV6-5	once	CASSKSGLRTDTQYF
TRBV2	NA	CASTEQGAINSPLHF
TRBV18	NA	CASSRSSGTDGYTF
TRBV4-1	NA	CASRQTGGIYNEQFF
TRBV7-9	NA	CASGPRQGASPLHF
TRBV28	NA	CASRWGSNRAGQPQHF
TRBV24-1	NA	CATSDRDRGRPLTDTQYF
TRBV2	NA	CASTLREGINYGYTF
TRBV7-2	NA	CASSTSGGVTQYF
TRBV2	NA	CASSEQGGGQPQHF
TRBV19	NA	CASTRTGTGNTIYF
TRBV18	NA	CASSPSTGGSGSPLHF
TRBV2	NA	CASSGDSHNQPQHF
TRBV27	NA	CASSFPGGSGRVDTQYF
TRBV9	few	CASSPRTGSDEQFF
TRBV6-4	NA	CASSDKRELEETQYF
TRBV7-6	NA	CASSLGTVSYNEQFF
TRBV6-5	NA	CASSYSNRGGYGYTF
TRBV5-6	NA	CASRRQGRDEKLFF
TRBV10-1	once	CASSEGQLYNEQFF
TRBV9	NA	CASSVALSGQGNSPLHF
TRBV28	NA	CASSLSTETQYF
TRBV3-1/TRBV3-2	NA	CASSHRQGAVEQYF
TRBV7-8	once	CASSHQGFRSPLHF
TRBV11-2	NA	CASGGTGGGNEQFF
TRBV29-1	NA	CSVTASNYGYTF
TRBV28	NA	CASSPPAGRQYF
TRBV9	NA	CASSVGQGSSYNSPLHF
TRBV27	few	CASRDRDRGPSISYEQYF
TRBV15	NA	CATSREPRDTQYF
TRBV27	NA	CASSYRDRAYEQYF
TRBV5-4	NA	CASSSRSGDLSTDTQYF
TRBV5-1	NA	CASSLTGINEKLFF
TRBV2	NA	CASGRMSGRAAETQYF
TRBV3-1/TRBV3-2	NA	CASSQDNRLGSGTF
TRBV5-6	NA	CASSRGQGTATNEKLFF
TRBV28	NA	CASSPGDSFNQPQHF
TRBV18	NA	CASLQARSYNEQFF
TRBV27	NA	CASRADRSKSPLHF
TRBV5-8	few	CASSFSGTGVTGELFF
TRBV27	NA	CASSLGWRGGDEQYF